The 2 T cell receptor beta chains reported below all come from one sample, sequenced in a study of identical twins. TCRdb used MiXCR to reprocess the 5' RACE reads, holding one entry per CDR3 protein. The table lists a few hundred thousand distinct CDR3 sequences, 9% to 10% of them singletons. Separately, the same data were catalogued under a study of yellow fever vaccine responses in identical twins.

The sequenced sample consisted of PBMCs. All receptors derive from a woman aged 18 to 35 in good health.

The sample holds a few counts of this clonotype. This chain connects TRBV24-1 to TRBJ2-2; 9 nucleotides match TRBD1. CDR1 is KGHDR and CDR2 is SFDVKD in the germline V gene. V shed 5 bases, J shed 8 bases, and the junction held 5 bases outside the gene matches. The length of the CDR3 is 14 residues. The CDR3 DNA is TGTGCCACCAGTGTACAGGGGGCGTATGGGGAGCTGTTTTTT. It specifies CATSVQGAYGELFF.

V and J are TRBV6-5 and TRBJ1-1; D is unresolved. V shed 3 bases and J shed 6 bases, with 11 bases lying between them. CDR3 length: 13 amino acids. CDR1 is MNHEY and CDR2 is SVGAGI in the germline V gene. As DNA, the CDR3 is TGTGCCAGCAGTTATACTCTGATTGCTGAAGCTTTCTTT. Translated, it gives CASSYTLIAEAFF.